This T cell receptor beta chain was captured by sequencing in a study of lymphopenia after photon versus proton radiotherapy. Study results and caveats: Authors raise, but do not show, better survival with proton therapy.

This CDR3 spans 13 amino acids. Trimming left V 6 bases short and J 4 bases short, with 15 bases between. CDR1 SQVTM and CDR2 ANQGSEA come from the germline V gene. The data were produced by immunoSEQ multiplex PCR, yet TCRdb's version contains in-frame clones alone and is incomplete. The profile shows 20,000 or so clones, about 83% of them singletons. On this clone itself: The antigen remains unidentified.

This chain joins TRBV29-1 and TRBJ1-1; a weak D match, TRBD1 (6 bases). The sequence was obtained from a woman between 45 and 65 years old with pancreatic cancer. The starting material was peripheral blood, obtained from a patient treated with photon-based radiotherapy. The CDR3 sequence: CSVTFDRFTEAFF. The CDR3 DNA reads TGCAGCGTCACCTTCGACAGGTTCACTGAAGCTTTCTTT. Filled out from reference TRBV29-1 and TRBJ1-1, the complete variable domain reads SAVISQKPSRDICQRGTSLTIQCQVDSQVTMMFWYRQQPGQSLTLIATANQGSEATYESGFVIDKFPISRPNLTFSTLTVSNMSPEDSSIYLCSVTFDRFTEAFFGQGTRLTVV.